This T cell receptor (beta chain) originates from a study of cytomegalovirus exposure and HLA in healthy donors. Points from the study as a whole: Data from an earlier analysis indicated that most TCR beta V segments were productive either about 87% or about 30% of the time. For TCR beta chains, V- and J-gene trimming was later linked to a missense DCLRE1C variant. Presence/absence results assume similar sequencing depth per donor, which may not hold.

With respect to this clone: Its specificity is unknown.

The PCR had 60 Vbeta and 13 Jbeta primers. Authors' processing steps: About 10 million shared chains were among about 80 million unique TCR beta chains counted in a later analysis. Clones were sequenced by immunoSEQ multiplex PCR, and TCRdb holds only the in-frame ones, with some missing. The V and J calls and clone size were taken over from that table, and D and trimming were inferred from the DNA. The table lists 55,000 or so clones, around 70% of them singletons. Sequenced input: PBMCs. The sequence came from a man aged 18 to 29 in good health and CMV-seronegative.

The DNA for the CDR3 is TGTGCCAGCAGCCTAGGGCCATCCTACGAGCAGTACTTC. Its protein is CASSLGPSYEQYF. The chain carries TRBV7-2 and TRBJ2-7; no clear D gene. The CDR3 consists of 13 residues. Germline lookup yields CDR1 SGHTA and CDR2 FQGNSA. V lost 5 bases and J 1 base, leaving 9 bases between the germline ends.